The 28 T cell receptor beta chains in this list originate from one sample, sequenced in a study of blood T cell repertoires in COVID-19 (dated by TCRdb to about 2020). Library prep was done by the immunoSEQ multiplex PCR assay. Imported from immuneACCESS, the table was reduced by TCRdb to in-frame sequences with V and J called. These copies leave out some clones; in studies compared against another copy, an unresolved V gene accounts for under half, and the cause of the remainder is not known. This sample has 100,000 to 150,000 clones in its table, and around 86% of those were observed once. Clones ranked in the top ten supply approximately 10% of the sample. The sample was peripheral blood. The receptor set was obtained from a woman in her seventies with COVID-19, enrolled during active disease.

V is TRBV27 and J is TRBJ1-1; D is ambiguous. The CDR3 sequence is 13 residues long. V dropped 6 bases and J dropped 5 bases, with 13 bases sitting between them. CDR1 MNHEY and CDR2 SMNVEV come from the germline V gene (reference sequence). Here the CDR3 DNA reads TGTGCCAGCAGGCTCCTCGGGGAGACTGAAGCTTTCTTT. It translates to CASRLLGETEAFF.

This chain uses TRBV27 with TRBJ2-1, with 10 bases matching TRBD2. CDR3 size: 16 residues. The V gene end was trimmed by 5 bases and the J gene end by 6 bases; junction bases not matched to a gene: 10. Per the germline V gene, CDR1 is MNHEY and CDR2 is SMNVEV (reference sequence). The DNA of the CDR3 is TGTGCCAGCAGTCTCCAAGCGGGGGGGCACGGCAATGAGCAGTTCTTC. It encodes CASSLQAGGHGNEQFF.

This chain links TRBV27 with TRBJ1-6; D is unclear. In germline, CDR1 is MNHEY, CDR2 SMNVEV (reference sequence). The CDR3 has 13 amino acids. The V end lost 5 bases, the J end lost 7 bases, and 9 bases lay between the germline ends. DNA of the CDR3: TGTGCCAGCAGTCTTGGGCCGAATTCACCCCTCCACTTT. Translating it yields CASSLGPNSPLHF.

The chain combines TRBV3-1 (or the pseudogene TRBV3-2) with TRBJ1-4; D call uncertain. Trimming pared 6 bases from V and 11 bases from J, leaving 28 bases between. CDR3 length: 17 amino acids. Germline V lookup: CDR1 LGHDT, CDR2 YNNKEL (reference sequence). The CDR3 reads CASSPRRVPFERKKLFF. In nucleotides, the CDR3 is TGTGCCAGCAGTCCCAGGCGTGTCCCCTTTGAACGGAAGAAACTGTTTTTT.

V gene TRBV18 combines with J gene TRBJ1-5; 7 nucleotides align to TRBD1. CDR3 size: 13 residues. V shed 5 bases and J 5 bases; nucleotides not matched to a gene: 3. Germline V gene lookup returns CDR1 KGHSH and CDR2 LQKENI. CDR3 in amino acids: CASSSGTDQPQHF. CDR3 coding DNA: TGTGCCAGCTCATCCGGGACAGATCAGCCCCAGCATTTT. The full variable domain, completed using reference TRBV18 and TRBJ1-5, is NAGVMQNPRHLVRRRGQEARLRCSPMKGHSHVYWYRQLPEEGLKFMVYLQKENIIDESGMPKERFSAEFPKEGPSILRIQQVVRGDSAAYFCASSSGTDQPQHFGDGTRLSIL.

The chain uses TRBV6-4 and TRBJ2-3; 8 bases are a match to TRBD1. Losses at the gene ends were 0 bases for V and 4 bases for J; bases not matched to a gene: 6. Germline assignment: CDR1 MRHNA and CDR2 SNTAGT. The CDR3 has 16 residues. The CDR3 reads CASSDSAGGIADTQYF. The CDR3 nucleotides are TGTGCCAGCAGTGACTCGGCAGGGGGCATTGCAGATACGCAGTATTTT.

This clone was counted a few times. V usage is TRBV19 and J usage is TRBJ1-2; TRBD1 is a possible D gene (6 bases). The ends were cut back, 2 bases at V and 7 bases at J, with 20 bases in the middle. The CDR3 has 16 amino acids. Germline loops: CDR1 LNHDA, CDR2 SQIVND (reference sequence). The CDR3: CASSIMGARVPRGYTF. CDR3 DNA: TGTGCCAGTAGTATAATGGGGGCTAGAGTCCCGCGTGGCTACACCTTC.

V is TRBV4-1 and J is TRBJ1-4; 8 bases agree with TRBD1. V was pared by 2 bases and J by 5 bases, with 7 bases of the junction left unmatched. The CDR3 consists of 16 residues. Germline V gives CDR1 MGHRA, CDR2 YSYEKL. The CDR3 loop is CASSQTRQGLNEKLFF. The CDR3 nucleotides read TGCGCCAGCAGCCAAACCCGACAGGGGCTAAATGAAAAACTGTTTTTT.

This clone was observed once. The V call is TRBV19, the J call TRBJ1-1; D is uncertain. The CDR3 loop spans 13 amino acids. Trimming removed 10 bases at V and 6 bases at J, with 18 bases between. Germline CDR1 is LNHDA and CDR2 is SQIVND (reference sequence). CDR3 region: CATMTGLYAEAFF. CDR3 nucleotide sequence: TGTGCCACGATGACGGGTCTCTACGCTGAAGCTTTCTTT.

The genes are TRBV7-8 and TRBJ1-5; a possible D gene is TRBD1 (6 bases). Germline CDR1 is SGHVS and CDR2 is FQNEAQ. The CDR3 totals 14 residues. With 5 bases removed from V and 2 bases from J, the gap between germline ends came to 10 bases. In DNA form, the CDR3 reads TGTGCCAGCAGCCCCCGACAGGGCAATCAGCCCCAGCATTTT. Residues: CASSPRQGNQPQHF.

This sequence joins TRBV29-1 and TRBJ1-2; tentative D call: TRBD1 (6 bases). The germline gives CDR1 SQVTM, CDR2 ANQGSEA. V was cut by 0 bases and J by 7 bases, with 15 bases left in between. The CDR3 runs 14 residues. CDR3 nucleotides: TGCAGCGTTGAAGAGGCCCCAGGGGTCGGTGGCTACACCTTC. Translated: CSVEEAPGVGGYTF.

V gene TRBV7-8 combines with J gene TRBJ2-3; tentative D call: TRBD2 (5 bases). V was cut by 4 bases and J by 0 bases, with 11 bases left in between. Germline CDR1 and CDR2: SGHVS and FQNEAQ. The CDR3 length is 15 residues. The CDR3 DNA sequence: TGTGCCAGCAGCTGGAGGCTCACAAGCACAGATACGCAGTATTTT. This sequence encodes CASSWRLTSTDTQYF.

The CDR3 DNA is TGTGCCAGCAGCAACAGGGGACGCACTGAAGCTTTCTTT. It is translated as CASSNRGRTEAFF. V and J are TRBV25-1 and TRBJ1-1; 7 bases are shared with TRBD1. The ends lost 6 bases at V and 4 bases at J; junction bases unmatched: 5. CDR1 MGHDK and CDR2 SYGVNS come from the germline V gene. The CDR3 runs 13 residues.

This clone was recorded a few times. As DNA, the CDR3 is TGTGCCAGCAGTTTCAGGGAGGGTATGGGCAATCAGCCCCAGCATTTT. It codes for CASSFREGMGNQPQHF. V gene TRBV6-6 combines with J gene TRBJ1-5, with a weak D call TRBD1 (5 bases). This CDR3 spans 16 amino acids. The V gene's germline CDR1 is MNHNY and CDR2 SVGAGI (reference sequence). V was clipped by 4 bases and J by 2 bases, with 15 bases between them.

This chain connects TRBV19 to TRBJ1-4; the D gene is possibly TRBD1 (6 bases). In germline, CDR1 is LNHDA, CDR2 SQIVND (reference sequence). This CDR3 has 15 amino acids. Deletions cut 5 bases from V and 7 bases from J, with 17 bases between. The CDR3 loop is CASSARGGSGEKLFF. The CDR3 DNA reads TGTGCCAGTAGTGCCCGAGGGGGATCGGGTGAAAAACTGTTTTTT. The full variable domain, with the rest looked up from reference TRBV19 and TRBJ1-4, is DGGITQSPKYLFRKEGQNVTLSCEQNLNHDAMYWYRQDPGQGLRLIYYSQIVNDFQKGDIAEGYSVSREKKESFPLTVTSAQKNPTAFYLCASSARGGSGEKLFFGSGTQLSVL.

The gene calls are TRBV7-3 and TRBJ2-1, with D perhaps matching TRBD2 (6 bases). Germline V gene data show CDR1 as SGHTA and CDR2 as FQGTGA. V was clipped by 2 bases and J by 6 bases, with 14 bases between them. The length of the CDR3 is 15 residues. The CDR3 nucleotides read TGTGCCAGCAGCTTAGGGCAGGGAGGTAGCAATGAGCAGTTCTTC. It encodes CASSLGQGGSNEQFF.

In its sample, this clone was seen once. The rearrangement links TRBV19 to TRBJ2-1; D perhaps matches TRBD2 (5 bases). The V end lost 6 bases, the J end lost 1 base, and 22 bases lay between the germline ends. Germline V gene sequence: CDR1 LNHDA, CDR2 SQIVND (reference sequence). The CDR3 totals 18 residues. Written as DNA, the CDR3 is TGTGCCAGTAGGTCGTCCCGGATCGGGGAAGGGTCCTACAATGAGCAGTTCTTC. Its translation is CASRSSRIGEGSYNEQFF.

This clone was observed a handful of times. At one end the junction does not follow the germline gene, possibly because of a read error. As DNA, the CDR3 is TGTGCCAGCAGCCCTCAACTCCCGACATTT. Translation gives CASSPQLPTF. J is TRBJ1-5 and V is TRBV11-3; unclear D gene. Germline values: CDR1 SGHNT, CDR2 YENEEA. This CDR3 spans 10 amino acids.

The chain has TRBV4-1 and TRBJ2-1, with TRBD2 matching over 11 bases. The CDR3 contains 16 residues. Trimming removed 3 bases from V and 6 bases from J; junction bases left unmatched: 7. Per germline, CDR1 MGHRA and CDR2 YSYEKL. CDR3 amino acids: CASSHPTSGVFNEQFF. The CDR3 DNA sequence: TGCGCCAGCAGCCACCCGACTAGCGGGGTTTTCAATGAGCAGTTCTTC.

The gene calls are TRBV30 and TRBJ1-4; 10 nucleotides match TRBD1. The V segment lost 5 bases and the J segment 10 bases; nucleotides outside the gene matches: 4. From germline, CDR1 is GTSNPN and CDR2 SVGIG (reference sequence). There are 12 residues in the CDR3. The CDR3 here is CAWGTGDLKLFF. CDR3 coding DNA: TGTGCCTGGGGGACAGGGGATTTAAAACTGTTTTTT.

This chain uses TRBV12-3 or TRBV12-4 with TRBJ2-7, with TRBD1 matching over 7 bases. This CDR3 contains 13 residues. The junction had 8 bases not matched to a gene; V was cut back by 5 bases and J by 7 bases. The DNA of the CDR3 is TGTGCCAGCAGTCTAAGACAGGGTTGGGAGCAGTACTTC. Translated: CASSLRQGWEQYF.

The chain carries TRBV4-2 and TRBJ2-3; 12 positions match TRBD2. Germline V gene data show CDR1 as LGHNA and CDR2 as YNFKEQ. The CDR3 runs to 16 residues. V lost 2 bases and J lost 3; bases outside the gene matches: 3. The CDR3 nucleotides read TGTGCCAGCAGCCAACGACTAGCGGGGGAGACAGATACGCAGTATTTT. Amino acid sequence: CASSQRLAGETDTQYF.

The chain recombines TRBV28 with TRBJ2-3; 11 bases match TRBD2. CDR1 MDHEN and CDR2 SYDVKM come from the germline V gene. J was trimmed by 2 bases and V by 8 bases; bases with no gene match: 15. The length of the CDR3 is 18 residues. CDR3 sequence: CASEWNRRTSGYTDTQYF. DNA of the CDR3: TGTGCCAGCGAGTGGAACAGAAGGACTAGCGGGTACACAGATACGCAGTATTTT.

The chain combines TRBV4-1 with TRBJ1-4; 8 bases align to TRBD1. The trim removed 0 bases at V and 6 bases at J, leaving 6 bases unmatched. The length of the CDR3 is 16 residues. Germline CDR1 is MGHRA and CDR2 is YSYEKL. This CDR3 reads CASSQEGRTGHEKLFF. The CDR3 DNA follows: TGCGCCAGCAGCCAAGAAGGGAGGACAGGGCATGAAAAACTGTTTTTT.

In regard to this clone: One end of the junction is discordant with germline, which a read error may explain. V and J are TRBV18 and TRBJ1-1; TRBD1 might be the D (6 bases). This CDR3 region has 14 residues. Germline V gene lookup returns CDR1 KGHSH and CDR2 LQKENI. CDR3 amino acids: CASPPPRQGTEAFF. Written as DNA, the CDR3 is TGTGCCAGCCCACCACCCCGGCAGGGGACTGAAGCTTTCTTT.

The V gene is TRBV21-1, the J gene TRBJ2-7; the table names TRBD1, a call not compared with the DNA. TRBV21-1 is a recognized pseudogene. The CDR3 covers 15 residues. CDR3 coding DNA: TGTGCCAGCAGGTTAGACAGGGGGGGGCCCTACGAGCAGTACTTC. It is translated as CASRLDRGGPYEQYF.

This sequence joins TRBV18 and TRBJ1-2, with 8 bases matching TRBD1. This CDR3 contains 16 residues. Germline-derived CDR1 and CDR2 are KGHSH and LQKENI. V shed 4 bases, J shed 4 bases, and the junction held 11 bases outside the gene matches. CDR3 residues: CASSLQYGQGGYGYTF. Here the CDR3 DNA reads TGTGCCAGCTCACTCCAATACGGACAGGGAGGCTATGGCTACACCTTC.

The CDR3 region has the DNA TGTGCCAGCAGGCTATTGAACACTGAAGCTTTCTTT. Amino acids: CASRLLNTEAFF. J is TRBJ1-1 and V is TRBV7-9, with unresolved D. The V gene's germline CDR1 is SEHNR and CDR2 FQNEAQ (reference sequence). The CDR3 has 12 residues. The V end was cut by 6 bases, the J end by 0 bases, with 5 bases between.